This record looks at one T cell receptor beta chain sequence and its context. This record comes from a study of blood T cell repertoires in COVID-19. This CDR3 is 14 amino acids long. The germline CDR1 and CDR2 sequences are SGDLS and YYNGEE. Trimming stripped 0 bases from V and 4 bases from J, with 10 bases between. Clones were sequenced by immunoSEQ multiplex PCR, and TCRdb holds only the in-frame ones, with some missing. The top ten clones hold approximately 1.3% of a sample with about 66,000 clones, roughly 90% of them seen once. The TCR originated in a man in his fifties or sixties with acute or convalescent COVID-19. The sample comprised peripheral blood. This chain uses TRBV9 with TRBJ1-1; no definite D call. CDR3 region: CASSVVPSGTEAFF. The CDR3 coding sequence is TGTGCCAGCAGCGTAGTTCCTAGTGGCACTGAAGCTTTCTTT.